This T cell receptor beta chain was identified during a study of cytomegalovirus exposure and HLA in healthy donors. Data came from immunoSEQ multiplex PCR; TCRdb stores just in-frame clones and leaves some out. The sample yields around 260,000 clones, roughly 88% seen once. About this clone: Its antigen is not identified.

Trimming cost V 2 bases and J 2 bases, with 16 bases left between them. The germline CDR1 and CDR2 sequences are PRHDT and FYEKMQ (reference sequence). CDR3 length equals 16 residues. General study findings and limits: Despite most TCR sequences being rare, some public TCRs occurred in many donors. In vitro confirmation showed a few CMV-associated chains to be CMV antigen specific. One later analysis, an examination of the approximately 120 validation repertoires, found that first-cohort TCR clusters tended to co-occur in them. TCR beta chains numbering more than 150 were designated cytomegalovirus-associated.

The sequence derives from a woman younger than 45 in good health and CMV-seronegative. The chain carries TRBV13 and TRBJ2-7, with D perhaps matching TRBD2 (7 bases). Sequencing was carried out using PBMCs. The CDR3 sequence is CASSLREGETPYEQYF. CDR3 nucleotide sequence: TGTGCCAGCAGCTTAAGGGAGGGGGAAACTCCCTACGAGCAGTACTTC.